Listed here are 18 T cell receptor beta chains from one sample, sequenced in a study of response to subunit inactivated influenza vaccine. MiXCR was run by TCRdb on the RT-PCR reads, yielding one entry per CDR3 protein. The data hold fewer than 700,000 distinct CDR3 sequences, with 10% to 15% observed a single time. Here the sequenced sample was PBMCs from blood, taken 35 to 45 days after vaccination. All receptors derive from a man aged 45-65 years who received an inactivated influenza vaccine.

The V and J genes are TRBV3-1 and TRBJ2-5; D possibly corresponds to TRBD2 (6 bases). V dropped 5 bases and J dropped 4 bases, with 14 bases sitting between them. CDR1 is LGHDT, CDR2 YNNKEL, per germline (reference sequence). The CDR3 extends over 14 amino acids. CDR3 nucleotides: TGTGCCAGCAGCTTTGACGGGGGTGTAGAGACCCAGTACTTC. It codes for CASSFDGGVETQYF.

The sample holds a few counts of this clonotype. The chain is built from TRBV7-9 and TRBJ1-6, with D possibly matching TRBD1 (5 bases). Trimming took off 1 base at V and 9 bases at J, with 19 bases between the two ends. CDR1 is SEHNR, CDR2 FQNEAQ, per germline (reference sequence). This CDR3 contains 17 residues. The CDR3 region is CASSLGVGQRDSSPLHF. The CDR3 DNA is TGTGCCAGCAGCTTAGGAGTAGGACAAAGGGATAGTTCACCCCTCCACTTT.

The chain combines TRBV12-3 or TRBV12-4 with TRBJ2-5, with a tentative D call TRBD2 (5 bases). V was clipped by 0 bases and J by 7 bases, with 15 bases between them. This CDR3 has 15 amino acids. The CDR3 spells CASSLADFPLGTQYF. CDR3 DNA sequence: TGTGCCAGCAGTTTAGCGGACTTCCCTTTAGGGACCCAGTACTTC.

This chain links TRBV6-5 with TRBJ2-3; a weak D match, TRBD1 (6 bases). The CDR3 extends over 15 amino acids. Per the germline V gene, CDR1 is MNHEY and CDR2 is SVGAGI. Trimming removed 0 bases at V and 4 bases at J, with 11 bases between. Here the CDR3 reads CASSYSIGGSDTQYF. For the CDR3, the DNA is TGTGCCAGCAGTTACTCGATTGGGGGCTCAGATACGCAGTATTTT.

This clonotype was seen a few times. This chain connects TRBV5-1 to TRBJ1-1; D might be TRBD1 (5 bases). V lost 5 bases and J 1 base, leaving 9 bases between the germline ends. The CDR3 is 13 residues long. CDR1 and CDR2 from the germline V gene are SGHRS and YFSETQ. CDR3 nucleotide sequence: TGCGCCAGCAGACCCGACAGGAACACTGAAGCTTTCTTT. This encodes CASRPDRNTEAFF.

The CDR3, as DNA: TGCGCCAGCAGCTTGGAGGGACAGGCCCATGAAAAACTGTTTTTT. Protein: CASSLEGQAHEKLFF. This chain connects TRBV5-1 to TRBJ1-4; 8 bases agree with TRBD1. The V segment lost 0 bases and the J segment 6 bases; nucleotides outside the gene matches: 4. The CDR3 is 15 amino acids. Germline-derived CDR1 and CDR2 are SGHRS and YFSETQ.

This clonotype was found many times. CDR3 DNA: TGTGCCAGCAGTCCCTCGGGGAACTATGGCTACACCTTC. This sequence encodes CASSPSGNYGYTF. This sequence joins TRBV12-3 or TRBV12-4 and TRBJ1-2; D gene uncertain. The length of the CDR3 is 13 residues. V was trimmed by 5 bases and J by 2 bases, leaving 9 bases between them.

The gene calls are TRBV3-1 and TRBJ1-2; TRBD1 might be the D (5 bases). In germline, CDR1 is LGHDT, CDR2 YNNKEL (reference sequence). This CDR3 is built from 14 residues. V was trimmed by 4 bases and J by 7 bases, leaving 16 bases between them. The CDR3 is CASSPGPGGGGYTF. CDR3 nucleotides: TGTGCCAGCAGCCCGGGACCGGGTGGAGGTGGCTACACCTTC.

This clonotype occurred many times. The gene calls are TRBV7-2 and TRBJ2-5; 7 bases line up with TRBD2. V lost 1 base and J lost 3; bases outside the gene matches: 5. The CDR3 is 15 amino acids. The germline V gene has CDR1 SGHTA and CDR2 FQGNSA. CDR3 DNA: TGTGCCAGCAGCTTAGTGGGAAGCGGGGAAGAGACCCAGTACTTC. Translated: CASSLVGSGEETQYF.

The sample holds a few counts of this clonotype. The rearrangement uses TRBV4-3 and TRBJ2-3, with D hard to call. Germline lookup yields CDR1 LGHNA and CDR2 YSLEER. Trimming left V 0 bases short and J 7 bases short, with 2 bases between. The CDR3 has 11 amino acids. Written as DNA, the CDR3 is TGCGCCAGCAGCCAAGATCATACGCAGTATTTT. As protein: CASSQDHTQYF.

This clonotype has at least ten counts. This rearrangement joins TRBV27 to TRBJ2-5; the match to TRBD1 covers 7 bases. This CDR3 comprises 14 residues. Germline CDR1 MNHEY, CDR2 SMNVEV (reference sequence). V was pared by 4 bases and J by 2 bases, with 4 bases of the junction left unmatched. The CDR3 nucleotides read TGTGCCAGCAGTTCGGGACAGAATCAAGAGACCCAGTACTTC. Its translation: CASSSGQNQETQYF.

This clonotype was seen more than once but under ten times. This chain joins TRBV7-9 and TRBJ2-1; 8 nucleotides match TRBD2. Trimming cost V 3 bases and J 6 bases; bases outside gene matches: 7. Germline assignment: CDR1 SEHNR and CDR2 FQNEAQ (reference sequence). This CDR3 is 15 amino acids long. Here the CDR3 reads CASSFFAGGVNEQFF. CDR3 nucleotide sequence: TGTGCCAGCAGCTTCTTCGCGGGAGGAGTCAATGAGCAGTTCTTC.

CDR3 protein: CAPGDTPIRVYGYTF. In DNA, the CDR3 is TGTGCCCCGGGGGACACCCCGATTCGTGTCTATGGCTACACCTTC. The V call is TRBV24-1, the J call TRBJ1-2; the D gene is possibly TRBD1 (6 bases). Germline V gene sequence: CDR1 KGHDR, CDR2 SFDVKD. This CDR3 is 15 amino acids long. The V end lost 12 bases, the J end lost 4 bases, and 23 bases lay between the germline ends.

This clonotype was seen more than once but under ten times. This chain joins TRBV20-1 and TRBJ2-7; 7 positions match TRBD2. CDR3 length: 14 residues. The ends lost 5 bases at V and 2 bases at J; junction bases unmatched: 9. The germline CDR1 and CDR2 sequences are DFQATT and SNEGSKA (reference sequence). CDR3 bases: TGCAGTGCTCCCCGGCCGGGGGGAACCTACGAGCAGTACTTC. This gives the protein CSAPRPGGTYEQYF.

This clonotype appeared a few times. The chain employs TRBV4-2 and TRBJ2-3; 11 bases are a match to TRBD1. The trim removed 3 bases at V and 7 bases at J, leaving 12 bases unmatched. CDR1 LGHNA and CDR2 YNFKEQ come from the germline V gene. This CDR3 comprises 17 residues. The CDR3: CASSQNTRGTGGHTQYF. CDR3 sequence (DNA): TGTGCCAGCAGCCAGAACACCCGCGGGACAGGGGGACATACGCAGTATTTT.

This clonotype was counted only a few times. A read error may produce the germline difference seen at one junction end. The chain carries TRBV12-3 or TRBV12-4 and TRBJ2-2; TRBD2 aligns across 7 bases. The CDR3 runs to 15 residues. This chain's CDR3 is CASSSPSGNAGELFF. In nucleotides, the CDR3 is TGTGCCAGCAGTTCGCCGAGCGGGAACGCCGGGGAGCTGTTTTTT.

This clonotype was observed a few times. This chain joins TRBV12-3 or TRBV12-4 and TRBJ1-1; the D gene is possibly TRBD1 (5 bases). Trimming took off 7 bases at V and 1 base at J, with 10 bases between the two ends. CDR3 length: 13 amino acids. In DNA form, the CDR3 reads TGTGCCAGCACGGGGGGAGGGAACACTGAAGCTTTCTTT. This gives the protein CASTGGGNTEAFF.

This clonotype was counted many times. The V gene is TRBV12-3 or TRBV12-4, the J gene TRBJ2-5; D is perhaps TRBD1 (5 bases). V was trimmed by 7 bases and J by 1 base, leaving 10 bases between them. CDR3 length equals 13 residues. The CDR3 DNA reads TGTGCCAGCAAGCCGACAGTCCAAGAGACCCAGTACTTC. The encoded protein is CASKPTVQETQYF.